The 26 T cell receptor beta chains given below trace back to one sample, sequenced in a study of shared clonotypes between healthy human individuals. Sequencing used immunoSEQ multiplex PCR; TCRdb keeps in-frame clones, though not all of them. The sample records some 1.5 million clones, approximately 98% being singletons. The sequenced material came from naive CD4+ T cells sorted from blood. Sample subset: CD45RA+ positively selected. The receptors here all came from a man aged 25-45 years in good health.

Written as DNA, the CDR3 is TGTGCCAGCAGCGTAGCTTGGAACTCTGGGGCCAACGTCCTGACTTTC. It is translated as CASSVAWNSGANVLTF. The V call is TRBV9, the J call TRBJ2-6; the D is unclear. This CDR3 is built from 16 residues. Germline CDR1 is SGDLS and CDR2 is YYNGEE. V lost 0 bases to trimming and J lost 0 bases, with 7 bases between them.

The chain recombines TRBV9 with TRBJ2-7; D unclear. CDR1 is SGDLS and CDR2 is YYNGEE in the germline V gene. This CDR3 has 15 amino acids. Deletions cut 0 bases from V and 5 bases from J, with 15 bases between. CDR3 bases: TGTGCCAGCAGCGTAGTTGGGGTACCGATCAACGAGCAGTACTTC. This codes for CASSVVGVPINEQYF.

The chain is built from TRBV5-4 and TRBJ2-3; D perhaps matches TRBD2 (5 bases). CDR1 and CDR2 from the germline V gene are SGHNT and YYREEE (reference sequence). The CDR3 length is 16 residues. Trimming took off 0 bases at V and 5 bases at J, with 16 bases between the two ends. CDR3 in DNA: TGTGCCAGCAGCTTGGAGAGCGGCCCTCAAGGAGATACGCAGTATTTT. Amino acids: CASSLESGPQGDTQYF.

This clone was recorded only once. The chain combines TRBV28 with TRBJ2-7, with D maybe TRBD2 (6 bases). This CDR3 contains 13 residues. The V gene lost 6 bases and the J gene lost 2 bases, with 11 bases spanning the gap. The germline CDR1 and CDR2 sequences are MDHEN and SYDVKM. The CDR3 sequence is CASSGGPAYEQYF. CDR3 sequence (DNA): TGTGCCAGCAGCGGAGGGCCTGCCTACGAGCAGTACTTC.

The chain recombines TRBV7-2 with TRBJ2-7; 8 nucleotides align to TRBD2. There are 18 residues in the CDR3. V was clipped by 3 bases and J by 2 bases; unmatched bases: 15. Germline V gene lookup returns CDR1 SGHTA and CDR2 FQGNSA. The CDR3 DNA reads as TGTGCCAGCAGCTTTGGGGCCAAAAAGACTAGCGTTGCCTACGAGCAGTACTTC. It yields the protein CASSFGAKKTSVAYEQYF.

V is TRBV11-2 and J is TRBJ1-3, with TRBD1 matching 7 bases. The CDR3 totals 17 residues. Per the germline V gene, CDR1 is SGHAT and CDR2 is FQNNGV. J was trimmed by 4 bases and V by 5 bases; bases with no gene match: 14. The CDR3 protein is CASSRSQDRASGNTIYF. The CDR3 nucleotides read TGTGCCAGCAGCCGTAGCCAAGACAGGGCTTCCGGAAACACCATATATTTT.

The genes are TRBV29-1 and TRBJ2-1; D not resolved. V dropped 8 bases and J dropped 6 bases, with 14 bases sitting between them. The CDR3 extends over 12 amino acids. CDR1 is SQVTM, CDR2 ANQGSEA, per germline. The CDR3: CSSGSNTNEQFF. CDR3 coding DNA: TGCAGCTCTGGCTCCAACACCAATGAGCAGTTCTTC.

The J gene is TRBJ2-2, the V gene TRBV2; the D is unclear. The V end was cut by 7 bases, the J end by 4 bases, with 7 bases between. The germline CDR1 and CDR2 sequences are SNHLY and FYNNEI. The CDR3 totals 12 residues. The CDR3 here is CASTVSTGELFF. CDR3 bases: TGTGCCAGCACAGTGAGCACCGGGGAGCTGTTTTTT.

The chain joins TRBV5-4 to TRBJ2-1; D is possibly TRBD1 or TRBD2 (5 bases each). V lost 1 base, J lost 9 bases, and 11 bases lay in between. There are 13 residues in the CDR3. From germline, CDR1 is SGHNT and CDR2 YYREEE (reference sequence). The CDR3 DNA follows: TGTGCCAGCAGCTTGCCACCGGGGCGTGAGCAGTTCTTC. It codes for CASSLPPGREQFF.

As to this clone: This specimen includes other DNA sequences encoding the same CDR3. The CDR3 protein is CASSTRNTEAFF. DNA of the CDR3: TGTGCCAGTAGTACACGAAACACTGAAGCTTTCTTT. The chain combines TRBV19 with TRBJ1-1; D not resolved. CDR3 size: 12 residues. V lost 4 bases, J lost 2 bases, and 5 bases lay in between. CDR1 is LNHDA and CDR2 is SQIVND in the germline V gene (reference sequence).

The chain couples TRBV11-3 to TRBJ2-1, with D hard to call. Trimming cost V 3 bases and J 2 bases, with 11 bases left between them. Germline V gene data show CDR1 as SGHNT and CDR2 as YENEEA. This CDR3 region has 15 residues. The CDR3 sequence: CASSFQLRTYNEQFF. The CDR3 region has the DNA TGTGCCAGCAGCTTCCAGCTTCGAACCTACAATGAGCAGTTCTTC.

The chain uses TRBV9 and TRBJ2-7; no clear D gene. Germline CDR1 and CDR2: SGDLS and YYNGEE. V was clipped by 4 bases and J by 7 bases, with 18 bases between them. The CDR3 is 14 residues long. The CDR3 DNA reads as TGTGCCAGCAGCCCGACAAAGTGGGGTCGGGAGCAGTACTTC. It specifies CASSPTKWGREQYF.

About this clone itself: Other DNA variants within this sample encode the same CDR3. The chain recombines TRBV10-3 with TRBJ1-1; D unclear. V was pared by 4 bases and J by 1 base, with 4 bases between. There are 12 residues in the CDR3. Germline V CDR1 and CDR2: ENHRY, SYGVKD. CDR3 in amino acids: CAISGANTEAFF. Written as DNA, the CDR3 is TGTGCCATCAGTGGGGCGAACACTGAAGCTTTCTTT.

This rearrangement joins TRBV25-1 to TRBJ2-7; 7 nucleotides align to TRBD2. V lost 4 bases to trimming and J lost 2 bases; unmatched junction nucleotides: 11. The CDR3 loop spans 16 amino acids. The germline gives CDR1 MGHDK, CDR2 SYGVNS. CDR3: CASSGNGRPNPYEQYF. The CDR3 bases are TGTGCCAGCAGTGGGAACGGGAGGCCCAACCCCTACGAGCAGTACTTC.

V is TRBV18 and J is TRBJ2-3; 7 bases are shared with TRBD1. Germline lookup yields CDR1 KGHSH and CDR2 LQKENI. CDR3 length: 16 amino acids. V was pared by 3 bases and J by 2 bases, with 8 bases of the junction left unmatched. The CDR3 loop is CASSPIQGTYTDTQYF. The CDR3 region has the DNA TGTGCCAGCTCACCTATACAGGGGACCTACACAGATACGCAGTATTTT.

This chain uses TRBV9 with TRBJ2-3; TRBD2 might be the D (6 bases). The CDR3 covers 14 residues. V was pared by 3 bases and J by 2 bases, with 10 bases between. Looked up from germline, CDR1 is SGDLS and CDR2 is YYNGEE. For the CDR3, the DNA is TGTGCCAGCAGCGGGGGACTTAACACAGATACGCAGTATTTT. This translates into CASSGGLNTDTQYF.

This chain links TRBV5-8 with TRBJ1-1; D is unclear. The CDR3 has 13 residues. Germline loops: CDR1 SGHTS, CDR2 YDEGEE. The V end was cut by 4 bases, the J end by 1 base, with 8 bases between. Here the CDR3 reads CASSPGWNTEAFF. The CDR3 coding sequence is TGTGCCAGCAGCCCCGGCTGGAACACTGAAGCTTTCTTT. Full variable domain (outside the CDR3, taken from reference TRBV5-8 and TRBJ1-1): EAGVTQSPTHLIKTRGQQATLRCSPISGHTSVYWYQQALGLGLQFLLWYDEGEERNRGNFPPRFSGRQFPNYSSELNVNALELEDSALYLCASSPGWNTEAFFGQGTRLTVV.

CDR3 DNA sequence: TGTGCCAGCAGTGGAGCCATAGGGGGTGGAAACACCATATATTTT. The encoded protein is CASSGAIGGGNTIYF. The J gene is TRBJ1-3, the V gene TRBV6-1; the D gene is possibly TRBD1 (6 bases). This CDR3 is built from 15 residues. Germline V gene sequence: CDR1 MNHNS, CDR2 SASEGT. V lost 4 bases to trimming and J lost 3 bases, with 13 bases between them.

The genes are TRBV11-2 and TRBJ2-7; D not resolved. Germline V lookup: CDR1 SGHAT, CDR2 FQNNGV. V was trimmed by 2 bases and J by 8 bases, leaving 7 bases between them. The CDR3 has 11 amino acids. CDR3 nucleotide sequence: TGTGCCAGCAGCTTAATCCAAAAGCAGTACTTC. It specifies CASSLIQKQYF.

The CDR3 spells CASTRAGETQYF. The CDR3 bases are TGCGCCAGCACCAGGGCGGGGGAGACCCAGTACTTC. The chain carries TRBV5-1 and TRBJ2-5, with a tentative D call TRBD2 (6 bases). V lost 6 bases and J lost 5, with 11 bases in between. CDR3 length: 12 residues. CDR1 and CDR2 from the germline V gene are SGHRS and YFSETQ. The variable domain in full, completed from reference TRBV5-1 and TRBJ2-5, reads KAGVTQTPRYLIKTRGQQVTLSCSPISGHRSVSWYQQTPGQGLQFLFEYFSETQRNKGNFPGRFSGRQFSNSRSEMNVSTLELGDSALYLCASTRAGETQYFGPGTRLLVL.

V and J are TRBV9 and TRBJ1-5, with D unresolved. This CDR3 contains 14 residues. CDR1 is SGDLS, CDR2 YYNGEE, per germline. V lost 3 bases, J lost 5 bases, and 12 bases lay in between. CDR3 DNA sequence: TGTGCCAGCAGCGCGACCCTGACCGATCAGCCCCAGCATTTT. Translated: CASSATLTDQPQHF.

CDR3 sequence: CASSFSSPYEQYF. The CDR3 DNA follows: TGTGCCAGCAGTTTTTCTAGTCCCTACGAGCAGTACTTC. The V gene is TRBV28, the J gene TRBJ2-7; no clear D. CDR3 length: 13 residues. Per the germline V gene, CDR1 is MDHEN and CDR2 is SYDVKM. Trimming shortened V by 3 bases and J by 2 bases, and 8 bases separated the two germline ends. Together with reference TRBV28 and TRBJ2-7, the CDR3 gives the full variable domain: DVKVTQSSRYLVKRTGEKVFLECVQDMDHENMFWYRQDPGLGLRLIYFSYDVKMKEKGDIPEGYSVSREKKERFSLILESASTNQTSMYLCASSFSSPYEQYFGPGTRLTVT.

This clone was seen once. The V and J genes are TRBV19 and TRBJ1-2, with D perhaps TRBD1 (6 bases). From germline, CDR1 is LNHDA and CDR2 SQIVND (reference sequence). V gave up 2 bases and J gave up 4 bases, with 11 bases separating them. This CDR3 region has 14 residues. The CDR3 here is CASSIQQGLYGYTF. The CDR3 DNA is TGTGCCAGTAGTATACAACAGGGTCTCTATGGCTACACCTTC.

The chain has TRBV19 and TRBJ1-1; D gene ambiguous. The CDR3 is made up of 12 amino acids. Germline loops: CDR1 LNHDA, CDR2 SQIVND (reference sequence). V lost 8 bases and J 6 bases, leaving 13 bases between the germline ends. The chain's CDR3 is CASQTGISEAFF. CDR3 in DNA: TGTGCCAGTCAAACCGGGATCTCTGAAGCTTTCTTT.

J is TRBJ2-2 and V is TRBV6-1; D ambiguous. The V end was cut by 2 bases, the J end by 5 bases, with 6 bases between. The CDR3 is 13 residues long. From germline, CDR1 is MNHNS and CDR2 SASEGT. CDR3 sequence reads: CASSEWGTGELFF. CDR3 nucleotide sequence: TGTGCCAGCAGTGAATGGGGTACCGGGGAGCTGTTTTTT.

This chain connects TRBV14 to TRBJ2-7; unclear D gene. The V end lost 4 bases, the J end lost 3 bases, and 10 bases lay between the germline ends. The CDR3 totals 13 residues. Germline values: CDR1 SGHDN, CDR2 FVKESK. This CDR3 is CASSPPDIYEQYF. DNA of the CDR3: TGTGCCAGCAGCCCCCCTGACATCTACGAGCAGTACTTC.